Each of the 8 T cell receptor beta chains below was sequenced from the same sample in a study of regulatory T cells in long-lasting Graves disease. Relying on iRepertoire HTBI primers and Arm-PCR of CDR3 regions, the team built TCR beta libraries. One entry per CDR3 protein, called by TCRdb with MiXCR from the multiplex PCR reads. The table records roughly 490,000 distinct CDR3 sequences, approximately 23% of them present only once. Time point meaning: persistent/refractory GD, antithyroid drugs over 5 years with positive TRAb. PBMCs were the source of the RNA used for TCR sequencing. The sequencing here drew on peripheral blood mononuclear cells (PBMCs), taken when the disease was refractory, from a patient treated with antithyroid drugs. These receptors were collected from a female donor with Graves disease.

This clonotype was seen at least ten times. This rearrangement joins TRBV7-2 to TRBJ1-4; D perhaps matches TRBD1 (5 bases). This CDR3 is built from 13 residues. V lost 5 bases and J 14 bases, leaving 18 bases between the germline ends. CDR1 and CDR2 from the germline V gene are SGHTA and FQGNSA. CDR3 residues: CASSALWEGRLFF. The CDR3 DNA reads as TGTGCCAGCAGCGCGCTGTGGGAGGGACGTCTGTTTTTT.

The V gene is TRBV28, the J gene TRBJ2-2; 8 bases map to TRBD1. The CDR3 is made up of 19 amino acids. Trimming cost V 4 bases and J 0 bases; bases outside gene matches: 13. CDR1 is MDHEN and CDR2 is SYDVKM in the germline V gene. CDR3 DNA: TGTGCCAGCAGTTCGATCGAGCCTAGACAGGGGCCGAACACCGGGGAGCTGTTTTTT. It codes for CASSSIEPRQGPNTGELFF.

There are many counts of this clonotype. The V and J genes are TRBV2 and TRBJ2-7; possible D gene TRBD2, 6 bases. The CDR3 spans 14 residues. V lost 4 bases to trimming and J lost 1 base, with 11 bases between them. CDR1 and CDR2 (germline): SNHLY, FYNNEI. This chain's CDR3 is CASSAEGLSYEQYF. The CDR3 bases are TGTGCCAGCAGTGCGGAGGGACTGTCCTACGAGCAGTACTTC.

In the case of this clonotype: Just one base apart from a much larger clone, this may be a read error. The chain joins TRBV6-2 or TRBV6-3 to TRBJ1-1; tentative D call: TRBD1 (5 bases). CDR1 is MNHEY and CDR2 is SVGEGT in the germline V gene. CDR3 size: 14 residues. This chain's CDR3 is CDSNSIRVRAEAFF. The CDR3 region has the DNA TGTGACAGCAACTCGATCAGGGTCAGGGCTGAAGCTTTCTTT.

This clonotype was counted at least ten times. The rearrangement links TRBV29-1 to TRBJ1-2, with D tentatively TRBD1 (5 bases). The V and J ends lost 7 bases and 4 bases respectively, with 16 bases between them. The CDR3 consists of 13 residues. The germline gives CDR1 SQVTM, CDR2 ANQGSEA. In nucleotides, the CDR3 is TGCAGCGCCCAGGCAGGGAACGGCTATGGCTACACCTTC. As protein: CSAQAGNGYGYTF.

The chain has TRBV5-5 and TRBJ1-2; 8 nucleotides align to TRBD1. The germline V gene has CDR1 SGHKS and CDR2 YYEKEE (reference sequence). This CDR3 contains 18 residues. J lost 0 bases, V lost 4 bases, and 14 bases had no gene match. This CDR3 reads CASSQADRAGPANYGYTF. The CDR3 DNA reads TGTGCCAGCAGCCAAGCGGACAGGGCGGGCCCAGCTAACTATGGCTACACCTTC.

This clonotype was counted many times. The CDR3 coding sequence is TGTGCCAGCCTCGACAGGAATACCGGGGAGCTGTTTTTT. Amino acids: CASLDRNTGELFF. This rearrangement joins TRBV2 to TRBJ2-2; possible D gene TRBD1, 6 bases. Germline V gene data show CDR1 as SNHLY and CDR2 as FYNNEI. The CDR3 covers 13 residues. Trimming pared 8 bases from V and 5 bases from J, leaving 12 bases between. The full variable domain, its missing parts supplied by reference TRBV2 and TRBJ2-2, is EPEVTQTPSHQVTQMGQEVILRCVPISNHLYFYWYRQILGQKVEFLVSFYNNEISEKSEIFDDQFSVERPDGSNFTLKIRSTKLEDSAMYFCASLDRNTGELFFGEGSRLTVL.

V is TRBV6-2 or TRBV6-3 and J is TRBJ1-5; D possibly corresponds to TRBD1 (5 bases). Germline assignment: CDR1 MNHEY and CDR2 SVGEGT. The V end lost 6 bases, the J end lost 0 bases, and 18 bases lay between the germline ends. The CDR3 totals 17 residues. The chain's CDR3 is CASSPWEGPYSNQPQHF. Here the CDR3 DNA reads TGTGCCAGCAGCCCGTGGGAGGGGCCCTATAGCAATCAGCCCCAGCATTTT.